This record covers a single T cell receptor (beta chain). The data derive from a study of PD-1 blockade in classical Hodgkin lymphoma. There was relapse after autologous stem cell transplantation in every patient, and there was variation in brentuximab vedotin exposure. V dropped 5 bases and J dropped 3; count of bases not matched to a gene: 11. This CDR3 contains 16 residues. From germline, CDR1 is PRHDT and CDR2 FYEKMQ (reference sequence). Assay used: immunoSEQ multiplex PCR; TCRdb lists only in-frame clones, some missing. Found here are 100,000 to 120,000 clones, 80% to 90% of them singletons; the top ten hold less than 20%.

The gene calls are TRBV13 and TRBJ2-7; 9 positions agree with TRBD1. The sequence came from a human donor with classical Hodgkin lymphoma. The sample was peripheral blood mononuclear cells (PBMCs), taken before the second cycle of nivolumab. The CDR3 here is CASSRAGRDRDYEQYF. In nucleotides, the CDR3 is TGTGCCAGCAGCCGAGCGGGGCGGGACAGGGACTACGAGCAGTACTTC.